Shown below are 20 T cell receptor beta chains from a single sample sequenced in a study of T cell repertoires in cytomegalovirus infection. One entry per CDR3 protein, called by TCRdb with MiXCR from the reads. Altogether about 890,000 distinct CDR3 sequences are present, approximately 30% being singletons, with the ten largest covering around an eighth. Their antigens remain unidentified. This specimen was cultured CD8+ T cells from PBMCs, taken from culture after CMV antigen stimulation. The receptors here all came from a human donor in good health (CMV status not recorded). Some clones in this sample may be carry-over from other donors' samples.

The chain couples TRBV7-2 to TRBJ1-2, with unresolved D. The CDR3 runs 13 residues. Trimming shortened V by 10 bases and J by 5 bases, and 17 bases separated the two germline ends. Germline V lookup: CDR1 SGHTA, CDR2 FQGNSA. The CDR3 is CATTPGIPYGYTF. CDR3 sequence (DNA): TGTGCCACCACCCCTGGCATCCCTTATGGCTACACCTTC.

This chain joins TRBV20-1 and TRBJ2-1; D gene ambiguous. Deletions cut 8 bases from V and 7 bases from J, with 6 bases between. In germline, CDR1 is DFQATT, CDR2 SNEGSKA (reference sequence). The CDR3 extends over 9 amino acids. Here the CDR3 reads CSSGNEQFF. The CDR3 coding sequence is TGCAGTAGTGGAAATGAGCAGTTCTTC.

The sample holds a few counts of this clonotype. The chain couples TRBV7-6 to TRBJ1-3; TRBD1 might be the D (5 bases). CDR1 is SGHVS, CDR2 FNYEAQ, per germline. The V end lost 3 bases, the J end lost 4 bases, and 13 bases lay between the germline ends. This CDR3 spans 15 amino acids. The CDR3 loop is CASSFPGTGGNTIYF. The CDR3 region has the DNA TGTGCCAGCAGCTTCCCCGGGACCGGGGGAAACACCATATATTTT.

V is TRBV19 and J is TRBJ2-1; no firm D call. This CDR3 contains 12 residues. The V end was cut by 3 bases, the J end by 3 bases, with 3 bases between. The V gene's germline CDR1 is LNHDA and CDR2 SQIVND (reference sequence). CDR3 DNA: TGTGCCAGTAGTATCGACTACAATGAGCAGTTCTTC. Its translation: CASSIDYNEQFF.

This clonotype showed up just a few times. This rearrangement joins TRBV5-6 to TRBJ2-2, with D perhaps matching TRBD1 (5 bases). Trimming took off 4 bases at V and 0 bases at J, with 19 bases between the two ends. The CDR3 spans 18 residues. Germline CDR1 SGHDT, CDR2 YYEEEE. CDR3 bases: TGTGCCAGCAGCCAATACTATGTGACAGCAGCGAACACCGGGGAGCTGTTTTTT. Translating it yields CASSQYYVTAANTGELFF.

The table lists this clonotype with a few counts. V usage is TRBV6-1 and J usage is TRBJ1-5; 7 bases are a match to TRBD1. Germline CDR1 is MNHNS and CDR2 is SASEGT. V was pared by 3 bases and J by 5 bases, with 7 bases of the junction left unmatched. CDR3 length: 15 residues. DNA for the CDR3: TGTGCCAGCAGTGAGAGACAGGGCTCATATCAGCCCCAGCATTTT. Translating gives CASSERQGSYQPQHF.

V gene TRBV7-8 combines with J gene TRBJ1-1, with TRBD1 identical over 8 bases. Germline V CDR1 and CDR2: SGHVS, FQNEAQ. Trimming cost V 6 bases and J 4 bases; bases outside gene matches: 7. The CDR3 contains 14 residues. The CDR3 bases are TGTGCCAGCAGGCGGACAGGGTCGGGCACTGAAGCTTTCTTT. Protein product: CASRRTGSGTEAFF.

This clonotype has at least ten counts. This chain uses TRBV7-8 with TRBJ1-5; the match to TRBD1 covers 7 bases. This CDR3 spans 16 amino acids. V trimming: 5 bases; J trimming: 2 bases; junction bases outside the gene matches: 9. Germline V lookup: CDR1 SGHVS, CDR2 FQNEAQ. The CDR3 DNA is TGTGCCAGCAGCATCAATACAGGGGTCGGCAATCAGCCCCAGCATTTT. Translating gives CASSINTGVGNQPQHF.

The V and J genes are TRBV7-2 and TRBJ1-2; D is unclear. V was pared by 5 bases and J by 8 bases, with 21 bases between. The CDR3 is made up of 15 amino acids. Germline V gene data show CDR1 as SGHTA and CDR2 as FQGNSA. The CDR3 sequence is CASSPQIREFEGYTF. The CDR3 bases are TGTGCCAGCAGCCCCCAAATCCGGGAGTTTGAAGGCTACACCTTC.

The chain recombines TRBV29-1 with TRBJ2-3, with D possibly TRBD2 on 6 matching bases. CDR1 SQVTM and CDR2 ANQGSEA come from the germline V gene. Deletions cut 2 bases from V and 9 bases from J, with 12 bases between. This CDR3 comprises 12 residues. Here the CDR3 reads CSVEYLAGTQYF. The DNA for the CDR3 is TGCAGCGTTGAATATTTGGCGGGAACGCAGTATTTT.

Many counts were recorded for this clonotype. The gene calls are TRBV7-2 and TRBJ2-5; D might be TRBD1 (7 bases). CDR1 is SGHTA, CDR2 FQGNSA, per germline. The V end lost 1 base, the J end lost 3 bases, and 18 bases lay between the germline ends. The CDR3 covers 17 residues. The CDR3, as DNA: TGTGCCAGCAGCTTAGGGGGGCAGGGGGGATTTAAAGAGACCCAGTACTTC. Amino acids: CASSLGGQGGFKETQYF.

This clonotype was seen only a few times. J is TRBJ2-3 and V is TRBV27; tentative D call: TRBD2 (5 bases). The length of the CDR3 is 17 residues. Trimming shortened V by 2 bases and J by 4 bases, and 19 bases separated the two germline ends. The germline V gene has CDR1 MNHEY and CDR2 SMNVEV (reference sequence). DNA of the CDR3: TGTGCCAGCAGTTTAGAGGCTTCGGGGTTGCGGGCAGATACGCAGTATTTT. Translated, it gives CASSLEASGLRADTQYF.

The chain links TRBV28 to TRBJ2-5; TRBD2 agrees at 8 bases. After removal of 7 bases from V and 5 bases from J, the junction contained 9 bases not matched to a gene. Germline CDR1 MDHEN, CDR2 SYDVKM. The CDR3 consists of 14 residues. CDR3 sequence (DNA): TGTGCCAGCATCCAATTTCGGGGGGGGGAGACCCAGTACTTC. It encodes CASIQFRGGETQYF.

This clonotype turned up a few times. V usage is TRBV5-1 and J usage is TRBJ2-7, with 9 bases identical to TRBD1. Germline CDR1 is SGHRS and CDR2 is YFSETQ. The CDR3 sequence is 15 residues long. J gave up 3 bases and V 2 bases, and 6 bases lay outside the gene matches. The CDR3 here is CASSFSRTGDYEQYF. The DNA of the CDR3 is TGCGCCAGCAGCTTCTCTCGGACAGGGGACTACGAGCAGTACTTC.

This clonotype has a single count. The chain has TRBV3-1 and TRBJ2-5; 8 positions match TRBD2. The junction had 7 bases not matched to a gene; V was cut back by 0 bases and J by 4 bases. Germline V CDR1 and CDR2: LGHDT, YNNKEL (reference sequence). The CDR3 covers 16 residues. CDR3 nucleotide sequence: TGTGCCAGCAGCCAAGATAAGCGGGAGCTGCGAGAGACCCAGTACTTC. It yields the protein CASSQDKRELRETQYF.

The table lists this clonotype with a few counts. The genes are TRBV7-9 and TRBJ2-1; TRBD1 aligns across 11 bases. The CDR3 totals 15 residues. CDR1 is SEHNR, CDR2 FQNEAQ, per germline (reference sequence). The V and J ends lost 5 bases and 8 bases, in that order; junction bases with no gene match: 8. The CDR3 sequence is CASSNWDRGSDEQFF. The CDR3 nucleotides read TGTGCCAGCAGCAACTGGGACAGGGGGAGCGATGAGCAGTTCTTC.

This clonotype was found a few times. V usage is TRBV4-1 and J usage is TRBJ1-1; a possible D gene is TRBD1 (5 bases). The CDR3 has 16 amino acids. Trimming took 1 base from V and 6 from J, leaving 18 bases between them. Germline CDR1 and CDR2: MGHRA and YSYEKL. This CDR3 reads CASSQGTQGWGAEAFF. The CDR3 DNA sequence: TGCGCCAGCAGCCAAGGCACCCAGGGATGGGGCGCTGAAGCTTTCTTT.

This clonotype turned up a few times. The genes are TRBV2 and TRBJ2-1; D is perhaps TRBD1 (5 bases). Trimming took off 3 bases at V and 3 bases at J, with 12 bases between the two ends. Germline loops: CDR1 SNHLY, CDR2 FYNNEI. This CDR3 contains 15 residues. The CDR3 here is CASSEGQVYYNEQFF. CDR3 bases: TGTGCCAGCAGTGAGGGGCAGGTATACTACAATGAGCAGTTCTTC.

This clonotype was seen a few times. This chain joins TRBV12-3 or TRBV12-4 and TRBJ2-2; 7 nucleotides line up with TRBD1. The trim removed 3 bases at V and 1 base at J, leaving 11 bases unmatched. This CDR3 spans 18 amino acids. CDR3 amino acids: CASSFLSLGTVNTGELFF. In DNA form, the CDR3 reads TGTGCCAGCAGTTTCCTTAGTTTGGGGACAGTGAACACCGGGGAGCTGTTTTTT.

The chain couples TRBV29-1 to TRBJ1-1; tentatively, D is TRBD1 (6 bases). This CDR3 has 11 amino acids. V was cut by 7 bases and J by 8 bases, with 14 bases left in between. CDR1 SQVTM and CDR2 ANQGSEA come from the germline V gene. The CDR3 DNA is TGCAGCGCCCGCAATCAGGGGGAAGCTTTCTTT. Protein: CSARNQGEAFF.